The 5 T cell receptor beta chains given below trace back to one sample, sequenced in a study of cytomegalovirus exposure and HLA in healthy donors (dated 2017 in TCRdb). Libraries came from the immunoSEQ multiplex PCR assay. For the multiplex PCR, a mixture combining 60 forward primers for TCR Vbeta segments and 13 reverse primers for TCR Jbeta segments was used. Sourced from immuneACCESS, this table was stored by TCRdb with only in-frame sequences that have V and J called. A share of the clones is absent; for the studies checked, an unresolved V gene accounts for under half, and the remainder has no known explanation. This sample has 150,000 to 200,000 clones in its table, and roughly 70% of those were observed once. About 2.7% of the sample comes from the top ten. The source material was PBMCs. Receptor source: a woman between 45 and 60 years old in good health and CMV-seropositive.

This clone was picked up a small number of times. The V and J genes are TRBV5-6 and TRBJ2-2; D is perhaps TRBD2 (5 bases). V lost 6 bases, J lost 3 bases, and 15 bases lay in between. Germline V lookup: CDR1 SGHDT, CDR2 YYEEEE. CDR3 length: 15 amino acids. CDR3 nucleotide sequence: TGTGCCAGCACCCTACTAGGTACAGACACCGGGGAGCTGTTTTTT. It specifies CASTLLGTDTGELFF.

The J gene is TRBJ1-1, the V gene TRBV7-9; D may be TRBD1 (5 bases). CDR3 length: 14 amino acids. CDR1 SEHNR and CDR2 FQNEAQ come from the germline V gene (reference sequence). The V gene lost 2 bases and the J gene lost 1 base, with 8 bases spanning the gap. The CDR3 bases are TGTGCCAGCAGCTTATGGGGCCGGAACACTGAAGCTTTCTTT. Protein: CASSLWGRNTEAFF. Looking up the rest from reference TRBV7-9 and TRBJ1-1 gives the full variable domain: DTGVSQNPRHKITKRGQNVTFRCDPISEHNRLYWYRQTLGQGPEFLTYFQNEAQLEKSRLLSDRFSAERPKGSFSTLEIQRTEQGDSAMYLCASSLWGRNTEAFFGQGTRLTVV.

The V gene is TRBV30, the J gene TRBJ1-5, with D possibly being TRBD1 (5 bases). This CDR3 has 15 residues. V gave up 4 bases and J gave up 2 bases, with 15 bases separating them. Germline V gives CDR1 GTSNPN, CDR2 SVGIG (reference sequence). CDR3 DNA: TGTGCCTGGACGGAGGGGCAGGGTGGCAATCAGCCCCAGCATTTT. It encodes CAWTEGQGGNQPQHF.

CDR3 sequence reads: CASSLGTSSSDTQYF. CDR3 nucleotide sequence: TGTGCCAGCAGCTTAGGGACTAGCTCGTCAGATACGCAGTATTTT. V is TRBV13 and J is TRBJ2-3; 7 bases line up with TRBD2. CDR3 length: 15 residues. V trimming: 0 bases; J trimming: 4 bases; junction bases outside the gene matches: 4. Looked up from germline, CDR1 is PRHDT and CDR2 is FYEKMQ (reference sequence).

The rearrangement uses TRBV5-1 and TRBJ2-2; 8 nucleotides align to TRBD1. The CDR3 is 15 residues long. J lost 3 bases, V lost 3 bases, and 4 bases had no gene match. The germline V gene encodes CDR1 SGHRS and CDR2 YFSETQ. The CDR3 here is CASSWRTGHTGELFF. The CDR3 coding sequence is TGCGCCAGCAGCTGGAGGACAGGGCACACCGGGGAGCTGTTTTTT. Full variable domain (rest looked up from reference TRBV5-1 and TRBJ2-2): KAGVTQTPRYLIKTRGQQVTLSCSPISGHRSVSWYQQTPGQGLQFLFEYFSETQRNKGNFPGRFSGRQFSNSRSEMNVSTLELGDSALYLCASSWRTGHTGELFFGEGSRLTVL.